This TCR beta chain was identified in a study of response to subunit inactivated influenza vaccine. TCRdb passed the RT-PCR reads through MiXCR, listing each CDR3 protein once. Here the sample spans hundreds of thousands of distinct CDR3 sequences, about 12% being singletons. This clonotype occurred a few times. The CDR3 sequence is 17 residues long. CDR1 is MGHRA, CDR2 YSYEKL, per germline. V was shortened by 0 bases and J by 1 base, with 15 bases between the two germline ends. This clonotype was sampled from a man aged 50 to 60 who received an inactivated influenza vaccine. The source was non-naive T cells sorted from PBMCs, collected roughly 2 weeks before vaccination. This sequence joins TRBV4-1 and TRBJ1-2; no firm D call. CDR3 in amino acids: CASSQDTARRLNYGYTF. CDR3 nucleotide sequence: TGCGCCAGCAGCCAAGACACTGCACGACGGCTTAACTATGGCTACACCTTC.